One sample yielded the 5 T cell receptor beta chains listed below, sequenced in a study of cytomegalovirus exposure and HLA in healthy donors. The PCR ran on 60 Vbeta and 13 Jbeta primers. Some clones are missing from TCRdb's copy, which holds only in-frame ones; the method was immunoSEQ multiplex PCR. The sample includes more than 80,000 clones, 55% to 65% of them seen just once. Sequenced sample: PBMCs. The source of these receptors is a human donor in good health.

The chain uses TRBV5-8 and TRBJ2-1; no clear D gene. The CDR3 length is 13 residues. V gave up 1 base and J gave up 5 bases, with 7 bases separating them. CDR1 is SGHTS and CDR2 is YDEGEE in the germline V gene. In nucleotides, the CDR3 is TGTGCCAGCAGCTTGTACCACAACAATGAGCAGTTCTTC. This translates into CASSLYHNNEQFF.

In its sample, this clone was seen once. This CDR3 is CASSLGLRAGGPLETQYF. CDR3 nucleotides: TGTGCCAGCAGCTTAGGGTTACGAGCGGGGGGGCCTTTGGAGACCCAGTACTTC. This chain uses TRBV7-2 with TRBJ2-5; 10 bases agree with TRBD2. Germline CDR1 is SGHTA and CDR2 is FQGNSA. The CDR3 is 18 amino acids. Losses at the gene ends were 1 base for V and 5 bases for J; bases not matched to a gene: 13.

This clone was picked up a small number of times. V is TRBV4-3 and J is TRBJ1-5; TRBD1 might be the D (6 bases). CDR1 is LGHNA and CDR2 is YSLEER in the germline V gene. Trimming shortened V by 1 base and J by 4 bases, and 11 bases separated the two germline ends. This CDR3 contains 15 residues. Here the CDR3 DNA reads TGCGCCAGCAGCCAAGGCGTTCAGGGGAATCAGCCCCAGCATTTT. Translated: CASSQGVQGNQPQHF.

The chain joins TRBV18 to TRBJ1-6; 7 bases match TRBD1. Germline CDR1 KGHSH, CDR2 LQKENI. The CDR3 is made up of 14 amino acids. J gave up 8 bases and V 2 bases, and 3 bases lay outside the gene matches. The CDR3 DNA sequence: TGTGCCAGCTCACCAGCTACAGGGGATTCACCCCTCCACTTT. This gives the protein CASSPATGDSPLHF.

This clone turned up a few times. The gene calls are TRBV5-8 and TRBJ2-3; 12 bases map to TRBD2. The ends lost 4 bases at V and 4 bases at J; junction bases unmatched: 4. The CDR3 sequence is 15 residues long. From germline, CDR1 is SGHTS and CDR2 YDEGEE. Written as DNA, the CDR3 is TGTGCCAGCAGCCTAGGGACTAGCGGGTCAGATACGCAGTATTTT. The encoded protein is CASSLGTSGSDTQYF.